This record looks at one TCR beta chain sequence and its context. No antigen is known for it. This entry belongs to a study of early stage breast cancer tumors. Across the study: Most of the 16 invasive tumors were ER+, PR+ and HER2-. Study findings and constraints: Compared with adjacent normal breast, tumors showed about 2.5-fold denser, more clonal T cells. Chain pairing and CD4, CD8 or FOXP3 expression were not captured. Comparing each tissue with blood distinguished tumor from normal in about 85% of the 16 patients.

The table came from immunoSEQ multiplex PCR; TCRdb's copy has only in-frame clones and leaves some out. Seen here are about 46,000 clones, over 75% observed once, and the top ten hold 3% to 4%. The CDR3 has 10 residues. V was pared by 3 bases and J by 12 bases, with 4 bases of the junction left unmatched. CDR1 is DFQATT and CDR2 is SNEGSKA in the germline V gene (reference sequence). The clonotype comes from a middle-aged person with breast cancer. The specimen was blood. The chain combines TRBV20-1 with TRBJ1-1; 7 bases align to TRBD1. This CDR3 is CSASYRGSFF. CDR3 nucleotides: TGCAGTGCTAGCTACAGGGGATCTTTCTTT.